A selection of T cell receptor beta chains follows, all from one sample in a study of T cell repertoires in cytomegalovirus infection. TCRdb recomputed calls from the reads with MiXCR, one row per CDR3 protein. The table records fewer than 550,000 distinct CDR3 sequences, 11% of them present only once. Sample: PBMCs. These receptors originate from a human donor in good health (CMV status not recorded). Some clones in this sample may be carry-over from other donors' samples. Both conserved end residues are part of each CDR3. A D gene is named only where the DNA matches it firmly. The size field is filled for only some rows; it gives once, few, many or a size class.

TRBD1,TRBV7-9,TRBJ1-2,NA,CASSKWGGQGIYGYTF,TGTGCCAGCAGCAAATGGGGGGGACAGGGGATTTATGGCTACACCTTC
TRBD1,TRBV3-1,TRBJ2-7,NA,CASSQGDRGPYEQYF,TGTGCCAGCAGCCAAGGGGACAGGGGTCCCTACGAGCAGTACTTC
NA,TRBV11-3,TRBJ2-3,many,CASSIQGGIGDTQYF,TGTGCCAGCAGCATACAGGGTGGGATCGGAGATACGCAGTATTTT
NA,TRBV7-3,TRBJ2-5,many,CASSPFPGPQETQYF,TGTGCCAGCAGCCCTTTCCCCGGGCCTCAAGAGACCCAGTACTTC
NA,TRBV18,TRBJ1-4,many,CASSPDASGGKLFF,TGTGCCAGCTCACCGGACGCCTCCGGGGGAAAACTGTTTTTT
NA,TRBV18,TRBJ2-5,few,CASSPARRREETQYF,TGTGCCAGCTCACCCGCCCGGCGGAGGGAAGAGACCCAGTACTTC
NA,TRBV20-1,TRBJ1-4,many,CSARTTGGLATNEKLFF,TGCAGTGCTAGGACAACGGGGGGCCTTGCAACTAATGAAAAACTGTTTTTT
TRBD1,TRBV20-1,TRBJ1-4,NA,CSARAKGQGATNEKLFF,TGCAGTGCTAGAGCAAAGGGACAGGGGGCCACTAATGAAAAACTGTTTTTT
TRBD1,TRBV19,TRBJ2-6,many,CASSLTGTGANVLTF,TGTGCCAGTAGTTTGACAGGGACTGGGGCCAACGTCCTGACTTTC
TRBD1,TRBV7-3,TRBJ1-2,many,CASSPTGTGYGYTF,TGTGCCAGCAGCCCCACCGGGACAGGCTATGGCTACACCTTC
NA,TRBV5-4,TRBJ2-5,many,CASSWPGGDQETQYF,TGTGCCAGCAGCTGGCCTGGCGGGGACCAAGAGACCCAGTACTTC
TRBD2,TRBV15,TRBJ2-3,NA,CATGAGVADTQYF,TGTGCCACCGGGGCGGGAGTAGCAGATACGCAGTATTTT
TRBD1,TRBV2,TRBJ2-3,NA,CASSGIRGTDTQYF,TGTGCCAGCAGTGGGATCAGGGGGACAGATACGCAGTATTTT
TRBD1,TRBV11-3,TRBJ2-5,many,CASSLGQWTGDGNERETQYF,TGTGCCAGCAGCTTAGGACAATGGACAGGGGATGGGAATGAGAGAGAGACCCAGTACTTC
NA,TRBV28,TRBJ1-1,NA,CASSRGGRSTEAFF,TGTGCCAGCAGTCGGGGGGGACGGAGCACTGAAGCTTTCTTT
NA,TRBV12-3/TRBV12-4,TRBJ1-2,many,CASSSTGKKYRGYTF,TGTGCCAGCAGTTCGACCGGGAAGAAGTATCGGGGCTACACCTTC
NA,TRBV6-1,TRBJ2-5,many,CASTSNLGLSETQYF,TGTGCCAGCACGTCGAATTTAGGACTATCAGAGACCCAGTACTTC
TRBD1,TRBV18,TRBJ2-7,NA,CASSPVRDRAPEQYF,TGTGCCAGCTCACCGGTTCGAGACAGGGCCCCCGAGCAGTACTTC
NA,TRBV19,TRBJ2-1,NA,CASSMGASGFSYNEQFF,TGTGCCAGTAGTATGGGGGCTAGCGGTTTCTCCTACAATGAGCAGTTCTTC
TRBD2,TRBV28,TRBJ2-5,many,CASRPGLALGETQYF,TGTGCCAGCAGGCCGGGACTAGCTTTAGGAGAGACCCAGTACTTC
NA,TRBV27,TRBJ2-7,many,CASRMAGIPYEQYF,TGTGCCAGCAGAATGGCAGGGATCCCCTACGAGCAGTACTTC
NA,TRBV7-2,TRBJ1-1,many,CASSWRGTEAFF,TGTGCCAGCAGTTGGCGGGGCACTGAAGCTTTCTTT
NA,TRBV6-5,TRBJ2-3,many,CASSRLIADTQYF,TGTGCCAGCAGTCGTCTGATAGCGGATACGCAGTATTTT
TRBD1,TRBV19,TRBJ1-5,many,CASSIDWTGDNQPQHF,TGTGCCAGTAGTATAGATTGGACAGGGGATAATCAGCCCCAGCATTTT
NA,TRBV29-1,TRBJ2-7,NA,CSVQNGQSYEQYF,TGCAGCGTTCAAAACGGACAGTCCTACGAGCAGTACTTC
NA,TRBV27,TRBJ1-6,NA,CASRYDLDNSPLHF,TGTGCCAGCAGATACGACCTCGATAATTCACCCCTCCACTTT
NA,TRBV6-5,TRBJ2-3,many,CASSYSLGAGDTQYF,TGTGCCAGCAGTTACTCCCTGGGGGCGGGAGATACGCAGTATTTT
TRBD1,TRBV27,TRBJ2-1,NA,CATAGQGYNEQFF,TGTGCCACCGCGGGACAGGGGTACAATGAGCAGTTCTTC
NA,TRBV6-1,TRBJ2-5,many,CASGGADGLETQYF,TGTGCCAGCGGAGGGGCTGACGGACTAGAGACCCAGTACTTC
NA,TRBV5-6,TRBJ1-3,many,CASSPGQVGDAIYF,TGTGCCAGCAGCCCGGGACAAGTTGGCGACGCCATATATTTT
NA,TRBV5-4,TRBJ1-3,many,CASSPSAGSGNTIYF,TGTGCCAGCAGCCCCTCCGCCGGCTCTGGAAACACCATATATTTT
NA,TRBV10-3,TRBJ2-2,few,CAISSETGNTGELFF,TGTGCCATCAGTTCGGAGACAGGGAACACCGGGGAGCTGTTTTTT
TRBD1,TRBV27,TRBJ2-7,NA,CASAVYRGSYEQYF,TGTGCCAGCGCTGTGTACAGGGGTTCCTACGAGCAGTACTTC
NA,TRBV18,TRBJ1-5,NA,CASSPTGAGNQPQHF,TGTGCCAGCTCACCAACGGGGGCTGGCAATCAGCCCCAGCATTTT
NA,TRBV27,TRBJ2-7,NA,CASSFTASETYEQYF,TGTGCCAGCAGCTTTACGGCTAGCGAGACCTACGAGCAGTACTTC
NA,TRBV6-1,TRBJ1-4,NA,CASSLSTGTWVEKLFF,TGTGCCAGCAGTCTTTCGACCGGCACGTGGGTTGAAAAACTGTTTTTT
NA,TRBV5-6,TRBJ2-7,few,CASSLLGETYEQYF,TGTGCCAGCAGCTTGTTAGGGGAAACCTACGAGCAGTACTTC
NA,TRBV11-2,TRBJ1-5,many,CASSFGTTGTNQPQHF,TGTGCCAGCAGCTTCGGGACGACAGGAACCAATCAGCCCCAGCATTTT
NA,TRBV3-1,TRBJ2-2,NA,CASSPRLENTGELFF,TGTGCCAGCAGCCCGCGACTAGAAAACACCGGGGAGCTGTTTTTT
TRBD2,TRBV7-8,TRBJ2-4,many,CASSLAGPKNIQYF,TGTGCCAGCAGTCTAGCGGGTCCCAAAAACATTCAGTACTTC
NA,TRBV27,TRBJ1-6,NA,CASSLIGGNSPLHF,TGTGCCAGCAGTTTAATCGGGGGAAACTCACCCCTCCACTTT
TRBD2,TRBV7-6,TRBJ2-1,many,CASSRLAGDNEQFF,TGTGCCAGCAGCAGACTAGCGGGAGACAATGAGCAGTTCTTC
NA,TRBV6-4,TRBJ2-1,few,CASSDSPRPLPEQFF,TGTGCCAGCAGTGACTCACCCCGCCCCCTACCTGAGCAGTTCTTC
NA,TRBV28,TRBJ2-5,few,CASSNREETQYF,TGTGCCAGCAGCAACAGGGAAGAGACCCAGTACTTC
NA,TRBV29-1,TRBJ1-5,few,CSVSTEINQPQHF,TGCAGCGTGTCGACAGAGATCAATCAGCCCCAGCATTTT
NA,TRBV5-1,TRBJ1-6,few,CASSLLRGTPNSPLHF,TGCGCCAGCAGCTTGCTTCGGGGCACTCCGAATTCACCCCTCCACTTT
TRBD2,TRBV29-1,TRBJ2-3,many,CSVDVGAVAGIDDTDTQYF,TGCAGCGTGGACGTGGGAGCGGTAGCGGGGATAGACGACACAGATACGCAGTATTTT
NA,TRBV24-1,TRBJ2-1,few,CATGTPSYNEQFF,TGTGCCACCGGGACCCCCTCCTACAATGAGCAGTTCTTC
TRBD2,TRBV7-9,TRBJ2-1,many,CASGTSGSLNEQFF,TGTGCCAGCGGAACTAGCGGGAGCTTGAATGAGCAGTTCTTC
TRBD1,TRBV9,TRBJ2-2,NA,CASSVGQGNLNTGELFF,TGTGCCAGCAGCGTAGGACAGGGGAATTTAAACACCGGGGAGCTGTTTTTT
TRBD1,TRBV27,TRBJ2-7,few,CASSLGDRAPSEQYF,TGTGCCAGCTCTCTGGGGGACAGGGCCCCCAGCGAGCAGTACTTC
TRBD1,TRBV20-1,TRBJ2-7,many,CSARQTGVLEQYF,TGCAGTGCTAGACAGACAGGGGTGCTCGAGCAGTACTTC
TRBD1,TRBV29-1,TRBJ2-7,NA,CSVARDRAYEQYF,TGCAGCGTTGCGAGGGACAGGGCCTACGAGCAGTACTTC
NA,TRBV29-1,TRBJ1-1,many,CSAFPEAFF,TGCAGCGCTTTCCCTGAAGCTTTCTTT
TRBD2,TRBV6-4,TRBJ2-7,many,CASSRLAGDGEQYF,TGTGCCAGCAGTAGACTAGCGGGGGACGGCGAGCAGTACTTC
NA,TRBV19,TRBJ2-2,many,CASSIAAANTGELFF,TGTGCCAGTAGTATAGCAGCGGCCAACACCGGGGAGCTGTTTTTT
TRBD1,TRBV7-6,TRBJ2-5,many,CASSLAGDSGGVETQYF,TGTGCCAGCAGCTTAGCGGGGGATTCAGGGGGCGTGGAGACCCAGTACTTC
TRBD1,TRBV28,TRBJ2-4,many,CASSLPRGTVKNIQYF,TGTGCCAGCAGTTTACCCCGAGGGACAGTAAAAAACATTCAGTACTTC
TRBD2,TRBV30,TRBJ2-7,many,CAWSTPQLGGSYEQYF,TGTGCCTGGAGTACCCCCCAACTGGGAGGGTCCTACGAGCAGTACTTC
TRBD1,TRBV10-2,TRBJ2-5,NA,CASGGQGQYF,TGCGCCAGCGGCGGACAGGGCCAGTACTTC